A selection of T cell receptor beta chains follows, all from one sample in a study of T cells in narcolepsy. Using immunoSEQ multiplex PCR, the repertoire was profiled, and TCRdb retains in-frame clones only, with some absent. The repertoire includes around 30,000 clones, around 90% of them detected once, and 1% to 1.5% sits in the top ten. Sequencing used CD45RA- memory CD4+ T cells from PBMCs. The receptors derive from a human donor with narcolepsy. Both conserved end residues are part of each CDR3. A D gene is named only where the DNA matches it firmly. Clone size, where shown, is once, few, many, or a class for clones that have expanded.

V,size,length,J,D,DNA,CDR3
TRBV6-5,NA,11,TRBJ2-3,NA,TGTGCCAGCAGTTCCACAGATACGCAGTATTTT,CASSSTDTQYF
TRBV28,NA,12,TRBJ2-1,NA,TGTGCCAGCAGTTTAGAGGTTAATGAGCAGTTCTTC,CASSLEVNEQFF
TRBV2,NA,13,TRBJ2-1,NA,TGTGCCAGCAGTAAGGACTACAACAATGAGCAGTTCTTC,CASSKDYNNEQFF
TRBV14,NA,18,TRBJ2-3,TRBD2,TGTGCCAGCAGCCAAGATCTTAGCGGGGGGGCTAGCACAGATACGCAGTATTTT,CASSQDLSGGASTDTQYF
TRBV30,NA,15,TRBJ1-4,NA,TGTGCCTGGTCCGGACAGTCGATAGGTTATGAAAAACTGTTTTTT,CAWSGQSIGYEKLFF
TRBV27,NA,12,TRBJ2-5,NA,TGTGCCAGCAGTTTAGAGGGAGAGACCCAGTACTTC,CASSLEGETQYF
TRBV28,NA,16,TRBJ2-5,TRBD1,TGTGCCAGCAGAGAACCGACAGGGGGCAGGAGGGAGACCCAGTACTTC,CASREPTGGRRETQYF
TRBV28,NA,15,TRBJ2-3,TRBD1,TGTGCCAGCAGAACAGGGGGAGCGGGCACAGATACGCAGTATTTT,CASRTGGAGTDTQYF
TRBV6-6,NA,14,TRBJ1-1,NA,TGTGCCAGCAGTTACTCTCAGATGAACACTGAAGCTTTCTTT,CASSYSQMNTEAFF
TRBV19,NA,16,TRBJ2-7,TRBD1,TGTGCCAGTAGCCGGGGACAGGGGCCCCCCACCTACGAGCAGTACTTC,CASSRGQGPPTYEQYF
TRBV4-2,NA,16,TRBJ1-2,TRBD1,TGTGCCAGCAGCCAGGAAGGGACAGGGACTCACTATGGCTACACCTTC,CASSQEGTGTHYGYTF
TRBV10-3,NA,16,TRBJ2-7,TRBD2,TGTGCCATCAGTGACCCCGGGACTAGCGGCTCCTACGAGCAGTACTTC,CAISDPGTSGSYEQYF
TRBV11-2,NA,17,TRBJ1-2,TRBD1,TGTGCCAGCAGCAGCTGGGACAGGGTCCCCTCTAACTATGGCTACACCTTC,CASSSWDRVPSNYGYTF
TRBV28,NA,12,TRBJ1-2,TRBD1,TGTGCCAGCAGTGGCAGGGGGGGCGGCTACACCTTC,CASSGRGGGYTF
TRBV28,NA,17,TRBJ2-1,NA,TGTGCCAGCAGTTTTGTTGGCGGGTCGACCTCCTACAATGAGCAGTTCTTC,CASSFVGGSTSYNEQFF
TRBV19,NA,15,TRBJ2-1,TRBD2,TGTGCCAGTAGCGATAGCGGGGGGTATTCCAATGAGCAGTTCTTC,CASSDSGGYSNEQFF
TRBV6-5,once,13,TRBJ2-5,TRBD1,TGTGCCAGCAGTCGAGGACAGGGAGGGACCCAGTACTTC,CASSRGQGGTQYF
TRBV4-2,NA,15,TRBJ1-2,NA,TGTGCCAGCAGCCAAGAGGGGACGTCCAATCGGGGCTACACCTTC,CASSQEGTSNRGYTF